This TCR beta chain was profiled in a study of blood T cell repertoires in COVID-19. This clone was counted a single time. The age range of participants was about 18 to 100 years, with residence in about two dozen US areas. Two negative PCRs, clearance, or symptom resolution were required of recovered Cohort 3 donors. This CDR3 spans 16 amino acids. In germline, CDR1 is SGHTA, CDR2 FQGNSA. Losses at the gene ends were 0 bases for V and 1 base for J; bases not matched to a gene: 5. Original methodology: Reference gene primer amplification in the assay estimated nucleated cell counts. Sequenced by immunoSEQ multiplex PCR; TCRdb stores in-frame clones only, minus some. D and trimming come from the DNA, and the V and J calls and clone size come from that table. Of 390,000 or so clones in the sample, about 86% were seen once.

The chain has TRBV7-2 and TRBJ1-1; TRBD1 agrees at 7 bases. This clonotype originated in a woman aged 50 to 65 who had recovered from COVID-19. Sequencing was performed on PBMCs or T cells enriched from blood (not recorded which). The CDR3 DNA follows: TGTGCCAGCAGCTTAGCCGTCCGACAGGGGAACACTGAAGCTTTCTTT. Translation gives CASSLAVRQGNTEAFF.